This entry lists 22 T cell receptor beta chains sequenced from one sample in a study of Tregs in tolerant kidney transplant recipients. TCRdb's copy holds only in-frame clones and misses some; the assay was immunoSEQ multiplex PCR. The sample lists 240,000 or so clones, around 82% seen once, with approximately 0.69% in the top ten. Material: CD4+ T cells from blood. The receptors stem from a human donor in good health.

V gene TRBV7-9 combines with J gene TRBJ1-3; no clear D. The CDR3 contains 16 residues. The germline gives CDR1 SEHNR, CDR2 FQNEAQ (reference sequence). Trimming stripped 2 bases from V and 0 bases from J, with 11 bases between. This CDR3 reads CASSLSRGDSGNTIYF. The CDR3 DNA reads TGTGCCAGCAGCTTAAGTCGAGGCGACTCTGGAAACACCATATATTTT.

The rearrangement links TRBV18 to TRBJ1-1, with D uncertain. CDR3 length equals 13 residues. The V gene's germline CDR1 is KGHSH and CDR2 LQKENI. V was cut by 4 bases and J by 5 bases, with 11 bases left in between. The CDR3, as DNA: TGTGCCAGCTCACAAACAAGGGCGACTGAAGCTTTCTTT. Translated: CASSQTRATEAFF.

This clone was picked up one time. The sample has other DNA sequences that encode this CDR3 too. The V and J genes are TRBV5-1 and TRBJ2-5, with 8 nucleotides matching TRBD2. The CDR3 has 14 amino acids. V shed 1 base, J shed 1 base, and the junction held 0 bases outside the gene matches. The V gene's germline CDR1 is SGHRS and CDR2 YFSETQ. The CDR3 region has the DNA TGCGCCAGCAGCTTGACTAGCGGCCAAGAGACCCAGTACTTC. It specifies CASSLTSGQETQYF.

The chain couples TRBV5-6 to TRBJ1-3; D remains unclear. V was trimmed by 0 bases and J by 8 bases, leaving 12 bases between them. The germline CDR1 and CDR2 sequences are SGHDT and YYEEEE. This CDR3 has 14 amino acids. The CDR3 coding sequence is TGTGCCAGCAGCTTGGGGGATGAGCTCCACACCATATATTTT. This translates into CASSLGDELHTIYF.

CDR3 amino acids: CASSWAGVNTEAFF. The CDR3 DNA is TGTGCCAGCTCATGGGCAGGAGTGAACACTGAAGCTTTCTTT. V is TRBV18 and J is TRBJ1-1; D unclear. Germline V lookup: CDR1 KGHSH, CDR2 LQKENI. With 5 bases removed from V and 0 bases from J, the gap between germline ends came to 10 bases. This CDR3 comprises 14 residues. The whole variable domain, filled in from reference TRBV18 and TRBJ1-1, reads NAGVMQNPRHLVRRRGQEARLRCSPMKGHSHVYWYRQLPEEGLKFMVYLQKENIIDESGMPKERFSAEFPKEGPSILRIQQVVRGDSAAYFCASSWAGVNTEAFFGQGTRLTVV.

This chain connects TRBV7-9 to TRBJ2-5; perhaps D is TRBD1 or TRBD2 (5 bases each). Trimming stripped 3 bases from V and 5 bases from J, with 10 bases between. Germline lookup yields CDR1 SEHNR and CDR2 FQNEAQ (reference sequence). There are 13 residues in the CDR3. CDR3 sequence: CASSFGAWETQYF. In nucleotides, the CDR3 is TGTGCCAGCAGCTTCGGGGCTTGGGAGACCCAGTACTTC.

The gene calls are TRBV5-1 and TRBJ2-3, with 7 bases fitting TRBD1. The germline V gene has CDR1 SGHRS and CDR2 YFSETQ. V shed 4 bases and J 2 bases; nucleotides not matched to a gene: 4. This CDR3 has 14 residues. The DNA of the CDR3 is TGCGCCAGCAGCCGGGGACAGCACACAGATACGCAGTATTTT. Translating it yields CASSRGQHTDTQYF.

The chain employs TRBV11-2 and TRBJ2-3, with D hard to call. The CDR3 contains 12 residues. Trimming stripped 8 bases from V and 0 bases from J, with 6 bases between. The germline gives CDR1 SGHAT, CDR2 FQNNGV. CDR3 in DNA: TGTGCCAGCCACCAGAGCACAGATACGCAGTATTTT. Residues: CASHQSTDTQYF.

This chain uses TRBV19 with TRBJ2-3, with D tentatively TRBD2 (5 bases). Germline V gene lookup returns CDR1 LNHDA and CDR2 SQIVND (reference sequence). The CDR3 has 13 amino acids. The V gene lost 3 bases and the J gene lost 6 bases, with 10 bases spanning the gap. The CDR3 DNA reads as TGTGCCAGTAGTATGGCACTAGGGGATACGCAGTATTTT. Its translation: CASSMALGDTQYF.

The CDR3, as DNA: TGCGCCAGCAGCTTCTCAGGGGGAAGAGCTGAAGCTTTCTTT. Protein product: CASSFSGGRAEAFF. The V gene is TRBV5-1, the J gene TRBJ1-1, with 7 bases identical to TRBD1. With V trimmed by 2 bases and J by 6 bases, 7 bases remained unmatched. CDR3 size: 14 residues. Germline V gene data show CDR1 as SGHRS and CDR2 as YFSETQ. The full variable domain, with the rest looked up from reference TRBV5-1 and TRBJ1-1, is KAGVTQTPRYLIKTRGQQVTLSCSPISGHRSVSWYQQTPGQGLQFLFEYFSETQRNKGNFPGRFSGRQFSNSRSEMNVSTLELGDSALYLCASSFSGGRAEAFFGQGTRLTVV.

The chain links TRBV9 to TRBJ2-1; 8 nucleotides line up with TRBD2. This CDR3 has 16 amino acids. The germline gives CDR1 SGDLS, CDR2 YYNGEE. The J segment lost 5 bases and the V segment lost 0 bases, leaving 7 bases of the junction unmatched. CDR3 sequence (DNA): TGTGCCAGCAGCGTAGGGTTAGGACTAGCCAACAATGAGCAGTTCTTC. This encodes CASSVGLGLANNEQFF.

This chain uses TRBV6-9 with TRBJ2-2; either TRBD1 or TRBD2 may supply D (5 bases each). Germline values: CDR1 MNHGY, CDR2 SVAAGI. The CDR3 has 17 residues. V dropped 2 bases and J dropped 3 bases, with 16 bases sitting between them. CDR3 sequence reads: CASSYRIGTVDTGELFF. CDR3 DNA sequence: TGTGCCAGCAGTTATCGGATAGGGACGGTTGACACCGGGGAGCTGTTTTTT.

In nucleotides, the CDR3 is TGTGCCAGCAGTTTAGGGGGAAACACCATATATTTT. It encodes CASSLGGNTIYF. The chain couples TRBV28 to TRBJ1-3; D not resolved. CDR1 and CDR2 from the germline V gene are MDHEN and SYDVKM. Trimming took 2 bases from V and 4 from J, leaving 3 bases between them. The CDR3 consists of 12 residues.

This clone was detected only once. The chain couples TRBV15 to TRBJ2-7; no reliable D call. The germline V gene has CDR1 LNHNV and CDR2 YYDKDF (reference sequence). Trimming took 0 bases from V and 4 from J, leaving 16 bases between them. The CDR3 runs 16 residues. The CDR3 bases are TGTGCCACCAGCAGAGATCTTCCCAGAAACGGGTACGAGCAGTACTTC. Residues: CATSRDLPRNGYEQYF.

The gene calls are TRBV6-5 and TRBJ2-7, with D perhaps TRBD1 (5 bases). V was trimmed by 5 bases and J by 4 bases, leaving 15 bases between them. The germline V gene has CDR1 MNHEY and CDR2 SVGAGI. This CDR3 comprises 14 residues. The CDR3 reads CASSVILPGYEQYF. The CDR3 nucleotides are TGTGCCAGCAGTGTAATTTTACCAGGGTACGAGCAGTACTTC.

The rearrangement links TRBV7-6 to TRBJ1-1, with 11 nucleotides matching TRBD1. CDR3 length equals 16 residues. Germline CDR1 reads SGHVS; CDR2 reads FNYEAQ. The J segment lost 1 base and the V segment lost 4 bases, leaving 5 bases of the junction unmatched. As DNA, the CDR3 is TGTGCCAGCAGCTCGGACAGGGGGCCGAAGAACACTGAAGCTTTCTTT. Translated: CASSSDRGPKNTEAFF.

V gene TRBV30 combines with J gene TRBJ2-7, with a possible D match to TRBD1 (5 bases). The germline V and J ends were trimmed by 6 bases and 6 bases, with 12 bases remaining between them. This CDR3 has 11 amino acids. The germline V gene encodes CDR1 GTSNPN and CDR2 SVGIG (reference sequence). As DNA, the CDR3 is TGTGCCTGTAAAACAGGTCTCGAGCAGTACTTC. This codes for CACKTGLEQYF. The whole variable domain, filled in from reference TRBV30 and TRBJ2-7, reads SQTIHQWPATLVQPVGSPLSLECTVEGTSNPNLYWYRQAAGRGLQLLFYSVGIGQISSEVPQNLSASRPQDRQFILSSKKLLLSDSGFYLCACKTGLEQYFGPGTRLTVT.

The gene calls are TRBV5-1 and TRBJ2-1; TRBD2 matches at 9 bases. V lost 3 bases, J lost 12 bases, and 7 bases stayed unmatched. The CDR3 loop spans 13 amino acids. Germline assignment: CDR1 SGHRS and CDR2 YFSETQ. The CDR3 bases are TGCGCCAGCAGCTCCGCGGGGGGGGTGGCGCAGTTCTTC. Its translation: CASSSAGGVAQFF.

This clone is a singleton in its sample. The rearrangement uses TRBV19 and TRBJ2-4, with D tentatively TRBD2 (6 bases). The CDR3 covers 18 residues. The germline V and J ends were trimmed by 0 bases and 8 bases, with 23 bases remaining between them. Germline V gene lookup returns CDR1 LNHDA and CDR2 SQIVND (reference sequence). The CDR3 sequence: CASSIELRETSRWDIQYF. CDR3 DNA: TGTGCCAGTAGTATAGAGCTCCGGGAAACTAGCCGGTGGGACATTCAGTACTTC.

As regards this clone: The same CDR3 also results from other DNA sequences found in this sample. This rearrangement joins TRBV10-3 to TRBJ1-1, with D unclear. The CDR3 totals 12 residues. Trimming stripped 4 bases from V and 0 bases from J, with 3 bases between. Per germline, CDR1 ENHRY and CDR2 SYGVKD. DNA for the CDR3: TGTGCCATCAGTGGTGTGAACACTGAAGCTTTCTTT. Its translation: CAISGVNTEAFF.

The chain employs TRBV5-4 and TRBJ1-1; D gene ambiguous. CDR3 length: 13 residues. V lost 4 bases and J 4 bases, leaving 11 bases between the germline ends. The germline CDR1 and CDR2 sequences are SGHNT and YYREEE (reference sequence). In nucleotides, the CDR3 is TGTGCCAGCAGCAGGAGATGGGGCACTGAAGCTTTCTTT. Translation: CASSRRWGTEAFF. Supplemented by reference TRBV5-4 and TRBJ1-1, the full variable domain reads ETGVTQSPTHLIKTRGQQVTLRCSSQSGHNTVSWYQQALGQGPQFIFQYYREEENGRGNFPPRFSGLQFPNYSSELNVNALELDDSALYLCASSRRWGTEAFFGQGTRLTVV.

The chain carries TRBV18 and TRBJ2-5; D unclear. CDR3 size: 14 residues. Germline values: CDR1 KGHSH, CDR2 LQKENI. Trimming removed 2 bases at V and 5 bases at J, with 12 bases between. The CDR3 region has the DNA TGTGCCAGCTCACCAGGGCAGATCCCGGAGACCCAGTACTTC. Protein product: CASSPGQIPETQYF.